The next 16 T cell receptor beta chains were all read from a single sample in a study of early T cells in non-severe SARS-CoV-2 infection. TCRdb recomputed calls from the 5' RACE reads with MiXCR, one row per CDR3 protein. The sample holds about 88,000 distinct CDR3 sequences, more than 12% seen once. The specimen was whole blood. These receptors came from an adult who was a healthcare worker with PCR-confirmed SARS-CoV-2 infection or an uninfected control (not recorded which).

This clonotype appeared a few times. The CDR3, as DNA: TGTGCCAGCAGCTTAGAAGGGGTCGGTTCAGATACGCAGTATTTT. It codes for CASSLEGVGSDTQYF. This rearrangement joins TRBV7-2 to TRBJ2-3; tentatively, D is TRBD1 (5 bases). The CDR3 extends over 15 amino acids. Germline CDR1 reads SGHTA; CDR2 reads FQGNSA. The V end was cut by 1 base, the J end by 4 bases, with 12 bases between.

Ten or more counts support this clonotype. The V call is TRBV3-1, the J call TRBJ1-2; D gene unclear. The V end was cut by 0 bases, the J end by 4 bases, with 9 bases between. CDR3 size: 14 residues. Germline CDR1 reads LGHDT; CDR2 reads YNNKEL (reference sequence). In DNA, the CDR3 is TGTGCCAGCAGCCAAGATAGGGCAGTCTATGGCTACACCTTC. It yields the protein CASSQDRAVYGYTF.

The chain employs TRBV15 and TRBJ2-3; 7 positions match TRBD1. The length of the CDR3 is 13 residues. In germline, CDR1 is LNHNV, CDR2 YYDKDF (reference sequence). The V gene end was trimmed by 4 bases and the J gene end by 4 bases; junction bases not matched to a gene: 2. CDR3 region: CATSTRGPDTQYF. CDR3 nucleotide sequence: TGTGCCACCAGCACGAGGGGGCCAGATACGCAGTATTTT.

The chain uses TRBV3-1 and TRBJ2-4; D remains unclear. Germline V CDR1 and CDR2: LGHDT, YNNKEL (reference sequence). The CDR3 covers 13 residues. Trimming shortened V by 0 bases and J by 6 bases, and 6 bases separated the two germline ends. The CDR3 reads CASSQDPLNIQYF. CDR3 nucleotide sequence: TGTGCCAGCAGCCAAGACCCTTTAAACATTCAGTACTTC.

This clonotype was counted a few times. V and J are TRBV7-6 and TRBJ1-6; 7 bases line up with TRBD1. Per germline, CDR1 SGHVS and CDR2 FNYEAQ. The trim removed 3 bases at V and 10 bases at J, leaving 15 bases unmatched. The CDR3 spans 17 residues. The chain's CDR3 is CASSFGQESPRRSPLHF. The DNA for the CDR3 is TGTGCCAGCAGCTTCGGACAGGAATCTCCTAGAAGGTCACCCCTCCACTTT.

The chain recombines TRBV12-3 or TRBV12-4 with TRBJ2-3, with unresolved D. This CDR3 contains 15 residues. The V end lost 1 base, the J end lost 6 bases, and 14 bases lay between the germline ends. In DNA form, the CDR3 reads TGTGCCAGCAGTTTAGTAGGTGGAGCTCCGGATACGCAGTATTTT. Its translation: CASSLVGGAPDTQYF.

The chain joins TRBV12-3 or TRBV12-4 to TRBJ2-3, with D possibly being TRBD1 or TRBD2 (5 bases each). Trimming cost V 2 bases and J 0 bases, with 6 bases left between them. The CDR3 covers 14 residues. As DNA, the CDR3 is TGTGCCAGCAGTTTACGGGGCAGCACAGATACGCAGTATTTT. Its translation: CASSLRGSTDTQYF.

This clonotype was seen ten or more times. The chain links TRBV7-9 to TRBJ2-4, with TRBD2 as a possible D gene (6 bases). The length of the CDR3 is 16 residues. The V end was cut by 5 bases, the J end by 8 bases, with 22 bases between. The germline CDR1 and CDR2 sequences are SEHNR and FQNEAQ (reference sequence). The DNA of the CDR3 is TGTGCCAGCAGCCCCCGGGACTTAGGGGCGCAGGACATTCAGTACTTC. The encoded protein is CASSPRDLGAQDIQYF. The complete variable domain, with remaining parts taken from reference TRBV7-9 and TRBJ2-4, reads DTGVSQNPRHKITKRGQNVTFRCDPISEHNRLYWYRQTLGQGPEFLTYFQNEAQLEKSRLLSDRFSAERPKGSFSTLEIQRTEQGDSAMYLCASSPRDLGAQDIQYFGAGTRLSVL.

This clonotype was seen at least ten times. V is TRBV11-2 and J is TRBJ2-1; D possibly matches TRBD1 or TRBD2 (5 bases each). Germline CDR1 is SGHAT and CDR2 is FQNNGV. V lost 0 bases to trimming and J lost 5 bases, with 11 bases between them. The CDR3 spans 15 residues. CDR3 nucleotide sequence: TGTGCCAGCAGCTTAGATCCGGGACCTAACAATGAGCAGTTCTTC. Translating gives CASSLDPGPNNEQFF.

This clonotype was picked up many times. J is TRBJ2-5 and V is TRBV7-2; D could derive from TRBD1 or TRBD2 (5 bases each). Trimming cost V 4 bases and J 1 base, with 16 bases left between them. The CDR3 consists of 16 residues. Germline-derived CDR1 and CDR2 are SGHTA and FQGNSA. The CDR3 is CASSSVGRGGQETQYF. CDR3 nucleotide sequence: TGTGCCAGCAGCTCCGTCGGTCGGGGCGGCCAAGAGACCCAGTACTTC.

This clonotype has more than one count but fewer than ten. The chain uses TRBV5-1 and TRBJ2-7; D tentatively fits TRBD1 or TRBD2 (5 bases each). Germline V gene data show CDR1 as SGHRS and CDR2 as YFSETQ. This CDR3 has 14 amino acids. Trimming cost V 4 bases and J 2 bases, with 13 bases left between them. CDR3 protein: CASSPKGTPYEQYF. The CDR3 bases are TGCGCCAGCAGCCCTAAGGGGACCCCCTACGAGCAGTACTTC.

This clonotype was found a few times. The rearrangement links TRBV3-1 to TRBJ2-3; D not resolved. Trimming stripped 8 bases from V and 4 bases from J, with 10 bases between. The CDR3 extends over 12 amino acids. Germline-derived CDR1 and CDR2 are LGHDT and YNNKEL (reference sequence). The CDR3 protein is CASGGEPDTQYF. CDR3 DNA: TGTGCCAGCGGCGGCGAACCAGATACGCAGTATTTT.

This clonotype came up many times. The chain recombines TRBV4-1 with TRBJ2-3; D uncertain. The CDR3 covers 18 residues. The V gene's germline CDR1 is MGHRA and CDR2 YSYEKL. V dropped 0 bases and J dropped 2 bases, with 18 bases sitting between them. CDR3 in DNA: TGCGCCAGCAGCCAAGATTGGTTACGGGTCCGAAACACAGATACGCAGTATTTT. Translation: CASSQDWLRVRNTDTQYF.

This clonotype was counted between two and nine times. The chain has TRBV18 and TRBJ1-2; D is unresolved. Trimming took 2 bases from V and 6 from J, leaving 7 bases between them. CDR1 is KGHSH and CDR2 is LQKENI in the germline V gene. This CDR3 is 12 amino acids long. The CDR3 bases are TGTGCCAGCTCACCAAAGGGTGATGGCTACACCTTC. Translated, it gives CASSPKGDGYTF.

There are a few counts of this clonotype. This chain uses TRBV12-3 or TRBV12-4 with TRBJ2-3; D might be TRBD1 (6 bases). CDR3 length equals 16 residues. Trimming left V 5 bases short and J 3 bases short, with 18 bases between. CDR3 residues: CASSVDRKVLTDTQYF. CDR3 DNA: TGTGCCAGCAGTGTAGACAGGAAAGTCCTGACAGATACGCAGTATTTT.

This clonotype was picked up many times. V usage is TRBV12-3 or TRBV12-4 and J usage is TRBJ2-7; D remains ambiguous. The ends were cut back, 2 bases at V and 2 bases at J, with 10 bases in the middle. There are 14 residues in the CDR3. The CDR3 spells CASSLTTSTYEQYF. DNA of the CDR3: TGTGCCAGCAGTTTAACGACCTCTACCTACGAGCAGTACTTC.